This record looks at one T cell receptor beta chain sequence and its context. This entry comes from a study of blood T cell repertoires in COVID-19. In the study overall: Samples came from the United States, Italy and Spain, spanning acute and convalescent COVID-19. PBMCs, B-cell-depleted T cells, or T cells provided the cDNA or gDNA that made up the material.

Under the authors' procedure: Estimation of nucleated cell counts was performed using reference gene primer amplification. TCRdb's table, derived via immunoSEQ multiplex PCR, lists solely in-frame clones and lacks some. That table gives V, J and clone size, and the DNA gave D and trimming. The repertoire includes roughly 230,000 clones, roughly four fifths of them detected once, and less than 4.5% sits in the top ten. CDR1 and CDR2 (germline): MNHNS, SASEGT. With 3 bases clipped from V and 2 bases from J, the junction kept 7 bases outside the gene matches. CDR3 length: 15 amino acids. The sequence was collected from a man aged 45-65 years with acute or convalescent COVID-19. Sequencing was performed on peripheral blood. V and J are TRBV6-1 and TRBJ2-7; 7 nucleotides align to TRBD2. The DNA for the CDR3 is TGTGCCAGCAGTGACGGGGGGATACCCCCCTACGAGCAGTACTTC. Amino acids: CASSDGGIPPYEQYF.